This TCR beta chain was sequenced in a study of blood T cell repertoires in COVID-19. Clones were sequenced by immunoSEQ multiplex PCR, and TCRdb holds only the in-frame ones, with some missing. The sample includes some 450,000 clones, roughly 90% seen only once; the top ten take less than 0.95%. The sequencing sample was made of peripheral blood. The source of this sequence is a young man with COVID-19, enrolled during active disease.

Written as DNA, the CDR3 is TGTGCCAGCAGTGAATCTTTTGGGCTAGCGGGGGGGATGGGGGATACGCAGTATTTT. It is translated as CASSESFGLAGGMGDTQYF. The chain joins TRBV6-1 to TRBJ2-3; TRBD2 agrees at 12 bases. The CDR3 sequence is 19 residues long. With V trimmed by 2 bases and J by 6 bases, 15 bases remained unmatched. From germline, CDR1 is MNHNS and CDR2 SASEGT.